This T cell receptor (beta chain) emerged from a study of CD8 T cells in Susac syndrome. After extraction with the RNeasy kit, roughly 0.5 to 1 ug of the RNA was reverse transcribed using random hexamers. From the immunoSEQ multiplex PCR reads, TCRdb called clonotypes with MiXCR, one entry per CDR3 protein. The data hold around 70,000 distinct CDR3 sequences, with approximately 93% observed a single time. Sequencing of TCR beta was carried out in blood CD8+ and CD4+ T cells. The multiple sclerosis controls were treatment-naive patients affected by stable or active relapsing-remitting disease. TEMRA cells were enriched by FACS, and CD4+ and CD8+ T cells were negatively isolated. V lost 2 bases to trimming and J lost 8 bases, with 15 bases between them. This CDR3 comprises 15 residues. Germline CDR1 and CDR2: MDHEN and SYDVKM.

This chain links TRBV28 with TRBJ1-4; D not certain. The receptor comes from a human donor with multiple sclerosis. Sequenced sample: CD8+ T cells from PBMCs. CDR3 protein: CASSLDTSIDEKLFF. DNA for the CDR3: TGTGCCAGCAGTTTAGACACTTCGATCGACGAAAAACTGTTTTTT. The whole variable domain, filled in from reference TRBV28 and TRBJ1-4, reads DVKVTQSSRYLVKRTGEKVFLECVQDMDHENMFWYRQDPGLGLRLIYFSYDVKMKEKGDIPEGYSVSREKKERFSLILESASTNQTSMYLCASSLDTSIDEKLFFGSGTQLSVL.